The 20 T cell receptor beta chains below were found in one sample sequenced in a study of regulatory T cells in long-lasting Graves disease (dated by TCRdb to the early 2020s). The library was produced with multiplex PCR. These reads were obtained on an Illumina HiSeq 4000. TCR beta libraries were built with iRepertoire HTBI primers and Arm-PCR amplification of CDR3 regions. TCRdb reprocessing: public reads trimmed at Q25 with fastp, clones called with MiXCR, in-frame beta chains kept. Each entry is one CDR3 protein sequence, shown with its most common DNA and genes. The sample has over 350,000 distinct CDR3 sequences on record, over 12% of them singletons. The ten largest make up over 7.5% of the sample. The time point label, read with the paper, signifies: newly diagnosed GD, antithyroid drugs for less than 3 months. For both TCR sequencing and RNA sequencing, RNA was extracted from PBMCs using TRIzol.

These same records also appear under a second study, on T cells in Graves' hyperthyroidism and ophthalmopathy.

Specimen: peripheral blood mononuclear cells (PBMCs), collected at new diagnosis, from a patient treated with antithyroid drugs. These receptors all come from a woman in her 40s with Graves disease. Donor details come from another sample of the same person, matched by shared clones.

Ten or more counts support this clonotype. The chain employs TRBV5-1 and TRBJ1-2; D call uncertain. This CDR3 is 13 amino acids long. Trimming took 4 bases from V and 2 from J, leaving 9 bases between them. Germline CDR1 SGHRS, CDR2 YFSETQ. Here the CDR3 DNA reads TGCGCCAGCAGCGTCGGAAGCAACTATGGCTACACCTTC. It encodes CASSVGSNYGYTF.

This clonotype was recorded many times. The chain combines TRBV28 with TRBJ2-2; tentatively, D is TRBD1 (6 bases). Germline CDR1 reads MDHEN; CDR2 reads SYDVKM. This CDR3 has 14 amino acids. Trimming left V 6 bases short and J 5 bases short, with 13 bases between. This CDR3 reads CASSQWTETGELFF. For the CDR3, the DNA is TGTGCCAGCAGCCAGTGGACAGAAACCGGGGAGCTGTTTTTT.

The V and J genes are TRBV3-1 and TRBJ2-7; the D is unclear. The CDR3 has 10 residues. The germline gives CDR1 LGHDT, CDR2 YNNKEL (reference sequence). The V gene lost 5 bases and the J gene lost 5 bases, with 4 bases spanning the gap. CDR3 coding DNA: TGTGCCAGCAGCGGGCACGAGCAGTACTTC. This gives the protein CASSGHEQYF.

The chain carries TRBV30 and TRBJ1-2; tentative D call: TRBD1 (6 bases). CDR3 length equals 15 residues. Trimming took off 2 bases at V and 3 bases at J, with 16 bases between the two ends. Germline V gene lookup returns CDR1 GTSNPN and CDR2 SVGIG (reference sequence). The CDR3 is CAWSTGQSHYYGYTF. The DNA of the CDR3 is TGTGCCTGGAGTACCGGACAGTCCCATTACTATGGCTACACCTTC.

This chain joins TRBV12-5 and TRBJ2-2, with TRBD2 matching 11 bases. Looked up from germline, CDR1 is LGHNT and CDR2 is FRNRAP. The CDR3 has 17 residues. J was trimmed by 4 bases and V by 0 bases; bases with no gene match: 4. The CDR3 nucleotides are TGTGCTAGTGGTTTGGTAATAGCGGGAGGGTTCACCGGGGAGCTGTTTTTT. This translates into CASGLVIAGGFTGELFF.

V and J are TRBV9 and TRBJ2-5; TRBD2 might be the D (5 bases). V was cut by 0 bases and J by 1 base, with 10 bases left in between. This CDR3 comprises 15 residues. Per germline, CDR1 SGDLS and CDR2 YYNGEE. The CDR3 sequence: CASSVDGIGQETQYF. The CDR3 DNA follows: TGTGCCAGCAGCGTAGACGGGATAGGCCAAGAGACCCAGTACTTC.

This chain uses TRBV6-5 with TRBJ1-1; perhaps TRBD1 as D (6 bases). Germline CDR1 reads MNHEY; CDR2 reads SVGAGI. Deletions cut 0 bases from V and 9 bases from J, with 8 bases between. The CDR3 spans 12 residues. CDR3 coding DNA: TGTGCCAGCAGTTACTCGGGACACAAAGCTTTCTTT. Amino acids: CASSYSGHKAFF.

This clonotype was detected only a few times. This rearrangement joins TRBV20-1 to TRBJ2-1; D is perhaps TRBD2 (5 bases). From germline, CDR1 is DFQATT and CDR2 SNEGSKA (reference sequence). This CDR3 is 15 amino acids long. Trimming cost V 5 bases and J 3 bases, with 17 bases left between them. CDR3 region: CSALNRAELYNEQFF. The CDR3, as DNA: TGCAGTGCTTTAAATCGAGCGGAACTCTACAATGAGCAGTTCTTC.

The genes are TRBV13 and TRBJ2-2; 8 bases line up with TRBD2. This CDR3 contains 14 residues. The V gene end was trimmed by 3 bases and the J gene end by 3 bases; junction bases not matched to a gene: 0. CDR1 PRHDT and CDR2 FYEKMQ come from the germline V gene (reference sequence). In nucleotides, the CDR3 is TGTGCCAGCAGCTTCGGGGGGGACACCGGGGAGCTGTTTTTT. Protein sequence: CASSFGGDTGELFF.

This clonotype was counted many times. The chain links TRBV2 to TRBJ2-1; 9 positions match TRBD1. V dropped 6 bases and J dropped 3; count of bases not matched to a gene: 6. The length of the CDR3 is 15 residues. From germline, CDR1 is SNHLY and CDR2 FYNNEI. DNA of the CDR3: TGTGCCAGCAGGGCAGGGACAGGGATCTACAATGAGCAGTTCTTC. Protein product: CASRAGTGIYNEQFF.

This clonotype appeared a single time. The chain recombines TRBV28 with TRBJ2-1; 10 nucleotides agree with TRBD1. The CDR3 runs 16 residues. CDR1 is MDHEN and CDR2 is SYDVKM in the germline V gene. V shed 0 bases and J 9 bases; nucleotides not matched to a gene: 8. CDR3 sequence (DNA): TGTGCCAGCAGTTTATGGACCGGGACAGGGGTGAGTGAGCAGTTCTTC. This gives the protein CASSLWTGTGVSEQFF.

This clonotype was observed many times. This rearrangement joins TRBV2 to TRBJ2-1; tentatively, D is TRBD1 (6 bases). Germline loops: CDR1 SNHLY, CDR2 FYNNEI. Trimming removed 10 bases at V and 0 bases at J, with 16 bases between. This CDR3 has 15 residues. The CDR3 loop reads CAINPDRFSYNEQFF. CDR3 nucleotides: TGTGCCATCAACCCCGACAGGTTCTCCTACAATGAGCAGTTCTTC.

The table lists this clonotype with many counts. V usage is TRBV6-5 and J usage is TRBJ2-5; 8 bases map to TRBD2. The CDR3 is made up of 16 amino acids. From germline, CDR1 is MNHEY and CDR2 SVGAGI. V was pared by 0 bases and J by 3 bases, with 6 bases of the junction left unmatched. The CDR3 reads CASSYSGAGEEETQYF. In DNA form, the CDR3 reads TGTGCCAGCAGTTACTCGGGAGCGGGAGAGGAAGAGACCCAGTACTTC.

This clonotype was seen only a few times. This chain uses TRBV5-1 with TRBJ2-7, with D perhaps matching TRBD1 (5 bases). Trimming took off 5 bases at V and 5 bases at J, with 14 bases between the two ends. The CDR3 sequence is 13 residues long. Germline V lookup: CDR1 SGHRS, CDR2 YFSETQ. The CDR3 protein is CASRIGQPHEQYF. The CDR3 DNA sequence: TGCGCCAGCAGGATAGGACAACCCCACGAGCAGTACTTC.

This chain links TRBV19 with TRBJ2-2; 7 bases are shared with TRBD1. V dropped 7 bases and J dropped 6; count of bases not matched to a gene: 14. This CDR3 has 16 residues. Germline V gene sequence: CDR1 LNHDA, CDR2 SQIVND (reference sequence). The CDR3 region has the DNA TGTGCCAGTAAACCTACGACAGGGAGAAGGGCCGGGGAGCTGTTTTTT. It codes for CASKPTTGRRAGELFF.

Ten or more counts support this clonotype. The chain has TRBV10-3 and TRBJ2-1; TRBD1 matches at 7 bases. Germline loops: CDR1 ENHRY, CDR2 SYGVKD. The CDR3 runs 12 residues. J was trimmed by 4 bases and V by 6 bases; bases with no gene match: 0. The CDR3 sequence is CAIRDRYNEQFF. Written as DNA, the CDR3 is TGTGCCATCAGGGACAGGTACAATGAGCAGTTCTTC.

J is TRBJ2-1 and V is TRBV7-9, with 15 bases aligning to TRBD2. This CDR3 contains 18 residues. V was clipped by 5 bases and J by 6 bases; unmatched bases: 11. Germline CDR1 SEHNR, CDR2 FQNEAQ (reference sequence). CDR3 residues: CASSPGLAGGPEVNEQFF. The CDR3 nucleotides read TGTGCCAGCAGCCCTGGACTAGCGGGAGGGCCAGAGGTCAATGAGCAGTTCTTC.

This clonotype appeared many times. The chain carries TRBV18 and TRBJ1-4; D might be TRBD1 (5 bases). V was pared by 8 bases and J by 2 bases, with 9 bases between. CDR1 KGHSH and CDR2 LQKENI come from the germline V gene. The length of the CDR3 is 13 residues. The CDR3: CASRRDTNEKLFF. Written as DNA, the CDR3 is TGTGCCAGCCGACGGGACACTAATGAAAAACTGTTTTTT. Together with reference TRBV18 and TRBJ1-4, the CDR3 gives the full variable domain: NAGVMQNPRHLVRRRGQEARLRCSPMKGHSHVYWYRQLPEEGLKFMVYLQKENIIDESGMPKERFSAEFPKEGPSILRIQQVVRGDSAAYFCASRRDTNEKLFFGSGTQLSVL.

J is TRBJ1-5 and V is TRBV27; possible D gene TRBD1, 6 bases. The CDR3 totals 14 residues. The germline gives CDR1 MNHEY, CDR2 SMNVEV (reference sequence). Trimming stripped 3 bases from V and 4 bases from J, with 10 bases between. Written as DNA, the CDR3 is TGTGCCAGCAGTTTGACAGGTACTAATCAGCCCCAGCATTTT. This sequence encodes CASSLTGTNQPQHF.

CDR3 in amino acids: CASRRVLGGGQTQHF. The CDR3 DNA reads as TGTGCCAGCAGACGGGTCCTTGGTGGAGGGCAGACCCAGCATTTT. The genes are TRBV12-3 or TRBV12-4 and TRBJ1-5; D remains unclear. The CDR3 has 15 amino acids. Trimming removed 6 bases at V and 11 bases at J, with 23 bases between.